Presented here are 9 T cell receptor beta chains from one specimen sequenced in a study of cytomegalovirus exposure and HLA in healthy donors. The PCR made use of 60 Vbeta and 13 Jbeta primers. Only in-frame clones appear in the TCRdb table, and some are missing; sequencing was by immunoSEQ multiplex PCR. The profile shows 25,000 or so clones, more than 70% of them singletons. The sample was PBMCs. These receptors were taken from a male donor in good health and CMV-seronegative.

J is TRBJ2-3 and V is TRBV29-1, with a possible D match to TRBD1 (5 bases). The ends were cut back, 3 bases at V and 3 bases at J, with 7 bases in the middle. CDR1 and CDR2 (germline): SQVTM, ANQGSEA. This CDR3 spans 12 amino acids. The DNA for the CDR3 is TGCAGCGTTGAGTACAGGACAGATACGCAGTATTTT. It is translated as CSVEYRTDTQYF.

The rearrangement joins TRBV7-3 to TRBJ2-1; 13 bases agree with TRBD2. This CDR3 has 15 residues. The ends lost 8 bases at V and 7 bases at J; junction bases unmatched: 8. Germline V CDR1 and CDR2: SGHTA, FQGTGA. The CDR3 region has the DNA TGTGCCAGCGGGACTAGCGGGGTTATAGGAAATGAGCAGTTCTTC. The encoded protein is CASGTSGVIGNEQFF.

The CDR3 reads CASSLASASYEQYF. CDR3 bases: TGTGCCAGCAGCTTAGCGTCTGCCAGCTACGAGCAGTACTTC. The chain uses TRBV7-2 and TRBJ2-7; D unresolved. The V end was cut by 0 bases, the J end by 3 bases, with 9 bases between. This CDR3 comprises 14 residues. CDR1 and CDR2 (germline): SGHTA, FQGNSA.

This rearrangement joins TRBV7-8 to TRBJ2-5; maybe TRBD2 (6 bases). CDR1 and CDR2 from the germline V gene are SGHVS and FQNEAQ. The CDR3 is 14 residues long. V gave up 5 bases and J gave up 0 bases, with 10 bases separating them. CDR3 region: CASSHWDYQETQYF. CDR3 bases: TGTGCCAGCAGCCATTGGGACTACCAAGAGACCCAGTACTTC.

The chain carries TRBV30 and TRBJ2-6; the match to TRBD1 covers 8 bases. The CDR3 runs 18 residues. V trimming: 5 bases; J trimming: 1 base; junction bases outside the gene matches: 13. Germline V lookup: CDR1 GTSNPN, CDR2 SVGIG (reference sequence). The CDR3 protein is CAWVTRQGRQSGANVLTF. The CDR3 DNA sequence: TGTGCCTGGGTGACCCGACAGGGGCGACAGTCTGGGGCCAACGTCCTGACTTTC. Full variable domain (missing parts from reference TRBV30 and TRBJ2-6): SQTIHQWPATLVQPVGSPLSLECTVEGTSNPNLYWYRQAAGRGLQLLFYSVGIGQISSEVPQNLSASRPQDRQFILSSKKLLLSDSGFYLCAWVTRQGRQSGANVLTFGAGSRLTVL.

This chain uses TRBV28 with TRBJ2-5; 9 nucleotides match TRBD1. Judging by the DNA end, TRBJ2-7 fits better; the J call may be wrong. This CDR3 is built from 15 residues. Germline assignment: CDR1 MDHEN and CDR2 SYDVKM. The CDR3 reads CASSRTGGWKYEQYF. The CDR3 DNA sequence: TGTGCCAGCAGCCGTACAGGGGGCTGGAAGTACGAGCAGTACTTC.

The V and J genes are TRBV27 and TRBJ2-7, with 7 bases aligning to TRBD2. With V trimmed by 6 bases and J by 3 bases, 8 bases remained unmatched. The CDR3 consists of 14 residues. Germline CDR1 MNHEY, CDR2 SMNVEV (reference sequence). The CDR3 region has the DNA TGTGCCAGCAGCCCAATGGGGACTAACTACGAGCAGTACTTC. As protein: CASSPMGTNYEQYF.

The V call is TRBV4-3, the J call TRBJ2-1; D possibly corresponds to TRBD1 (6 bases). V dropped 3 bases and J dropped 0 bases, with 9 bases sitting between them. From germline, CDR1 is LGHNA and CDR2 YSLEER. The CDR3 is made up of 15 amino acids. CDR3 sequence: CASSHQGSSYNEQFF. DNA for the CDR3: TGCGCCAGCAGCCATCAGGGGAGCTCCTACAATGAGCAGTTCTTC.

Only a few counts were recorded for this clone. This chain links TRBV5-1 with TRBJ2-5, with 11 bases lining up with TRBD2. The CDR3 spans 16 residues. V was clipped by 0 bases and J by 3 bases; unmatched bases: 4. Germline CDR1 SGHRS, CDR2 YFSETQ. CDR3 coding DNA: TGCGCCAGCAGCTTGGTCCTAGCGGGGGGAGAAGAGACCCAGTACTTC. This sequence encodes CASSLVLAGGEETQYF.